This T cell receptor (beta chain) was captured in a study of T cells in Graves' hyperthyroidism and ophthalmopathy. The source material, RNA transcripts, was used to amplify TCR beta CDR3 regions. First-round RT-PCR with HTBI primers amplified the TCR CDR3 region. TCRdb re-called the multiplex PCR reads through MiXCR, storing one row per CDR3 protein. The sample contains roughly 500,000 distinct CDR3 sequences, roughly 50% of which appear only once. The CDR3 extends over 13 amino acids. The ends lost 8 bases at V and 2 bases at J; junction bases unmatched: 6. This clonotype was seen only once. This chain connects TRBV12-3 or TRBV12-4 to TRBJ2-7; 7 bases are shared with TRBD1. This clonotype originated in an adult woman with Graves' disease, either hyperthyroidism or ophthalmopathy (not recorded which). Sequences were obtained from peripheral blood or thyroid tissue (not recorded which). The CDR3, as DNA: TGTGCCAGCTCAGGGGACAGCACCTACGAGCAGTACTTC. This sequence encodes CASSGDSTYEQYF.